Listed here are 3 T cell receptor beta chains from one sample, sequenced in a study of cytomegalovirus exposure and HLA in healthy donors. The PCR employed 60 Vbeta primers together with 13 Jbeta primers. Only in-frame clones appear in the TCRdb table, and some are missing; sequencing was by immunoSEQ multiplex PCR. In all, the sample yields some 83,000 clones. The sample comprised PBMCs. The source is a woman aged 25 to 39 in good health and CMV-seronegative.

The chain couples TRBV5-1 to TRBJ1-1; 9 nucleotides agree with TRBD1. Germline V gene data show CDR1 as SGHRS and CDR2 as YFSETQ. V lost 5 bases to trimming and J lost 5 bases; unmatched junction nucleotides: 13. This CDR3 comprises 16 residues. The chain's CDR3 is CASRGGTGPSRTEAFF. The DNA for the CDR3 is TGCGCCAGCAGGGGCGGGACAGGGCCTTCCCGGACTGAAGCTTTCTTT. The whole variable domain, remainder taken from reference TRBV5-1 and TRBJ1-1, is KAGVTQTPRYLIKTRGQQVTLSCSPISGHRSVSWYQQTPGQGLQFLFEYFSETQRNKGNFPGRFSGRQFSNSRSEMNVSTLELGDSALYLCASRGGTGPSRTEAFFGQGTRLTVV.

This chain links TRBV5-1 with TRBJ2-1; 10 bases match TRBD2. The CDR3 loop spans 17 amino acids. CDR1 and CDR2 from the germline V gene are SGHRS and YFSETQ. Losses at the gene ends were 0 bases for V and 5 bases for J; bases not matched to a gene: 8. The CDR3 DNA reads TGCGCCAGCAGCTTGGGAGCCCAGCGGGAGGGAAACAATGAGCAGTTCTTC. It yields the protein CASSLGAQREGNNEQFF.

The chain carries TRBV5-4 and TRBJ1-2, with a possible D match to TRBD1 (5 bases). Germline loops: CDR1 SGHNT, CDR2 YYREEE (reference sequence). The CDR3 is 14 amino acids. Trimming took 6 bases from V and 1 from J, leaving 13 bases between them. CDR3 region: CASTMGGNNYGYTF. The CDR3 DNA is TGTGCCAGCACCATGGGGGGGAATAACTATGGCTACACCTTC.